These 4 T cell receptor beta chains share one sample of origin, sequenced in a study of blood T cells in healthy people across ages. A sample-barcoded 5' primer and a J-beta primer mix were used in a second PCR of about 7 to 12 cycles. TCRdb re-analysed the 5' RACE reads in MiXCR, keeping a single row per CDR3 protein. Of some 670,000 distinct CDR3 sequences in the sample, 52% were seen once. The specimen was blood. The receptors come from a woman aged 80 or older in good health.

The genes are TRBV29-1 and TRBJ1-1; D is possibly TRBD1 (5 bases). CDR1 and CDR2 from the germline V gene are SQVTM and ANQGSEA. The CDR3 totals 15 residues. The V end was cut by 5 bases, the J end by 2 bases, with 18 bases between. The CDR3 nucleotides are TGCAGCGTTAGGGGCGGGTCTAGGGTTAACACTGAAGCTTTCTTT. This gives the protein CSVRGGSRVNTEAFF.

This clonotype was counted ten times or more. The chain uses TRBV12-3 or TRBV12-4 and TRBJ1-2; 7 bases line up with TRBD1. V dropped 5 bases and J dropped 3; count of bases not matched to a gene: 3. The CDR3 has 13 amino acids. CDR3 sequence: CASSEDRYYGYTF. In DNA, the CDR3 is TGTGCCAGCAGTGAGGACAGGTACTATGGCTACACCTTC.

This clonotype was seen repeatedly, ten times or more. This chain links TRBV20-1 with TRBJ2-5; D is unclear. Per the germline V gene, CDR1 is DFQATT and CDR2 is SNEGSKA (reference sequence). The CDR3 contains 13 residues. Trimming cost V 0 bases and J 3 bases, with 8 bases left between them. CDR3 coding DNA: TGCAGTGCTAGAGATTTGATTAAAGAGACCCAGTACTTC. Its translation is CSARDLIKETQYF.

This clonotype was detected many times. The V call is TRBV7-9, the J call TRBJ2-1; 12 bases align to TRBD2. The V gene's germline CDR1 is SEHNR and CDR2 FQNEAQ (reference sequence). Trimming took 6 bases from V and 6 from J; bases not matched to a gene: 9. This CDR3 region has 16 residues. CDR3 sequence (DNA): TGTGCCAGCAGACAAACGGGACTAGCGGGCGTCAATGAGCAGTTCTTC. This encodes CASRQTGLAGVNEQFF.